The 32 T cell receptor beta chains reported below all come from one sample, sequenced in a study of shared clonotypes between healthy human individuals. Clones were read by immunoSEQ multiplex PCR, and TCRdb kept only the in-frame ones, dropping some. The table includes about 640,000 clones, about two thirds detected once. The source material was memory CD4+ T cells sorted from blood. Subset in this sample: CD45RA-negative fraction. Every receptor here comes from a woman younger than 45 in good health.

The rearrangement uses TRBV5-1 and TRBJ2-1, with 10 bases lining up with TRBD2. Trimming removed 0 bases from V and 6 bases from J; junction bases left unmatched: 6. CDR3 size: 16 residues. From germline, CDR1 is SGHRS and CDR2 YFSETQ. CDR3 sequence: CASSLVAGGRINEQFF. The CDR3 DNA reads as TGCGCCAGCAGCTTGGTAGCGGGAGGACGCATCAATGAGCAGTTCTTC.

A few counts support this clone. The CDR3, as DNA: TGTGCCAGCAGCTTGGTGTCGGACCACCAGTTCTTC. It yields the protein CASSLVSDHQFF. V and J are TRBV7-9 and TRBJ2-1; no reliable D call. V lost 3 bases, J lost 13 bases, and 13 bases lay in between. The CDR3 contains 12 residues. Germline values: CDR1 SEHNR, CDR2 FQNEAQ (reference sequence).

This clone was seen a handful of times. The CDR3 is CASSLLASDTQYF. CDR3 bases: TGTGCCAGCAGCTTACTAGCTTCTGATACGCAGTATTTT. The chain recombines TRBV11-3 with TRBJ2-3, with D tentatively TRBD2 (5 bases). The CDR3 covers 13 residues. CDR1 and CDR2 (germline): SGHNT, YENEEA. The V gene lost 2 bases and the J gene lost 6 bases, with 9 bases spanning the gap.

The chain has TRBV4-1 and TRBJ2-1; 8 positions agree with TRBD2. The CDR3 is made up of 17 amino acids. J gave up 2 bases and V 0 bases, and 6 bases lay outside the gene matches. Germline V gives CDR1 MGHRA, CDR2 YSYEKL. The CDR3 nucleotides are TGCGCCAGCAGCCAAGAAGCCGGGACTAGACCCTACAATGAGCAGTTCTTC. Its protein product is CASSQEAGTRPYNEQFF.

The J gene is TRBJ2-7, the V gene TRBV21-1; the table names TRBD2, a call not compared with the DNA. TRBV21-1 is reported as a pseudogene. The CDR3 is 16 amino acids. In nucleotides, the CDR3 is TGTGCCAGCAGCAAAGGGATACGGGACTCCTCTTTTGAGCAGTACTTC. This sequence encodes CASSKGIRDSSFEQYF.

The rearrangement joins TRBV7-9 to TRBJ2-7; 15 nucleotides line up with TRBD2. This CDR3 region has 16 residues. CDR1 SEHNR and CDR2 FQNEAQ come from the germline V gene (reference sequence). V was clipped by 8 bases and J by 2 bases; unmatched bases: 7. The CDR3 nucleotides are TGTGCCAGCGTCAGGACTAGCGGGAGGGCCACCTACGAGCAGTACTTC. Amino acids: CASVRTSGRATYEQYF.

This clone was seen only once. The chain recombines TRBV4-1 with TRBJ2-6, with D unclear. This CDR3 contains 17 residues. Trimming pared 3 bases from V and 0 bases from J, leaving 12 bases between. Looked up from germline, CDR1 is MGHRA and CDR2 is YSYEKL. CDR3 coding DNA: TGCGCCAGCAGCCAGTCTCGTCACGCCTCTGGGGCCAACGTCCTGACTTTC. It encodes CASSQSRHASGANVLTF.

This clone was observed a single time. This chain connects TRBV19 to TRBJ2-2; 8 bases align to TRBD2. Per germline, CDR1 LNHDA and CDR2 SQIVND (reference sequence). This CDR3 is 15 amino acids long. V lost 9 bases to trimming and J lost 4 bases; unmatched junction nucleotides: 10. DNA for the CDR3: TGTGCCAGCGAGGTTCGGGGGGGAGTCACCGGGGAGCTGTTTTTT. Protein product: CASEVRGGVTGELFF.

This clone came up a few times. This sequence joins TRBV11-2 and TRBJ2-1, with 8 bases matching TRBD2. With V trimmed by 5 bases and J by 7 bases, 7 bases remained unmatched. Per the germline V gene, CDR1 is SGHAT and CDR2 is FQNNGV. This CDR3 comprises 14 residues. CDR3 protein: CASSPRLAKNEQFF. The CDR3 nucleotides read TGTGCCAGCAGCCCAAGACTAGCGAAGAATGAGCAGTTCTTC.

This clone was seen only a few times. Other DNA sequences of this sample code for an identical CDR3. J is TRBJ2-7 and V is TRBV5-1; 9 bases agree with TRBD1. The trim removed 0 bases at V and 5 bases at J, leaving 6 bases unmatched. The CDR3 consists of 15 residues. The germline gives CDR1 SGHRS, CDR2 YFSETQ. CDR3 nucleotides: TGCGCCAGCAGCTTGGGGGACAGGGATAGGAACGAGCAGTACTTC. It is translated as CASSLGDRDRNEQYF. The variable domain in full, completed from reference TRBV5-1 and TRBJ2-7, reads KAGVTQTPRYLIKTRGQQVTLSCSPISGHRSVSWYQQTPGQGLQFLFEYFSETQRNKGNFPGRFSGRQFSNSRSEMNVSTLELGDSALYLCASSLGDRDRNEQYFGPGTRLTVT.

The chain is built from TRBV28 and TRBJ1-2; D is possibly TRBD1 (6 bases). V lost 11 bases, J lost 1 base, and 20 bases lay in between. Germline values: CDR1 MDHEN, CDR2 SYDVKM. This CDR3 spans 15 amino acids. CDR3 sequence reads: CAPYFRGHSNYGYTF. CDR3 nucleotide sequence: TGTGCCCCTTACTTTAGGGGACATAGTAACTATGGCTACACCTTC.

The V and J genes are TRBV27 and TRBJ2-3; 8 bases match TRBD2. The V segment lost 6 bases and the J segment 3 bases; nucleotides outside the gene matches: 8. CDR1 and CDR2 (germline): MNHEY, SMNVEV (reference sequence). This CDR3 has 15 residues. The CDR3 loop reads CASRGLAGGTDTQYF. CDR3 in DNA: TGTGCCAGCAGAGGTCTAGCGGGTGGGACAGATACGCAGTATTTT.

The chain is built from TRBV7-8 and TRBJ2-5; D not resolved. Trimming stripped 5 bases from V and 0 bases from J, with 10 bases between. Germline assignment: CDR1 SGHVS and CDR2 FQNEAQ. This CDR3 contains 14 residues. The CDR3 protein is CASSRVLDQETQYF. The CDR3 nucleotides read TGTGCCAGCAGCCGAGTACTCGACCAAGAGACCCAGTACTTC.

This chain connects TRBV7-6 to TRBJ2-7; D not resolved. The V end lost 2 bases, the J end lost 7 bases, and 18 bases lay between the germline ends. CDR1 is SGHVS and CDR2 is FNYEAQ in the germline V gene. The CDR3 consists of 15 residues. In nucleotides, the CDR3 is TGTGCCAGCAGCTTAAACACGGGTCTAGGTCGGGAGCAGTACTTC. Its translation: CASSLNTGLGREQYF.

J is TRBJ2-4 and V is TRBV5-1; either TRBD1 or TRBD2 may fit D (7 bases each). The germline gives CDR1 SGHRS, CDR2 YFSETQ. Trimming removed 4 bases from V and 3 bases from J, with 17 bases in between. The CDR3 is 16 residues long. The chain's CDR3 is CASSLQDRTSKNIQYF. The CDR3 DNA reads as TGCGCCAGCAGCCTACAGGACAGGACTAGCAAAAACATTCAGTACTTC.

The chain carries TRBV18 and TRBJ2-7; unclear D gene. Germline V gene lookup returns CDR1 KGHSH and CDR2 LQKENI. The germline V and J ends were trimmed by 3 bases and 3 bases, with 18 bases remaining between them. CDR3 length: 16 amino acids. The CDR3 spells CASSPAREDRNYEQYF. The CDR3 nucleotides are TGTGCCAGCTCACCGGCAAGGGAAGACCGAAACTACGAGCAGTACTTC.

This chain joins TRBV27 and TRBJ1-1, with D possibly TRBD1 on 5 matching bases. This CDR3 is 15 amino acids long. Trimming pared 4 bases from V and 4 bases from J, leaving 16 bases between. CDR1 and CDR2 from the germline V gene are MNHEY and SMNVEV (reference sequence). For the CDR3, the DNA is TGTGCCAGCAGTTCTACGGGGCCCTTGGCCACTGAAGCTTTCTTT. Protein: CASSSTGPLATEAFF.

The chain uses TRBV10-3 and TRBJ2-7, with 8 bases lining up with TRBD1. Trimming at V came to 4 bases and at J to 2 bases, leaving 7 bases not matched to a gene. CDR3 length equals 15 residues. CDR1 ENHRY and CDR2 SYGVKD come from the germline V gene. The CDR3 DNA follows: TGTGCCATCAGTGCGCCCGACAGGGGTCCCTACGAGCAGTACTTC. Translating gives CAISAPDRGPYEQYF.

This chain's CDR3 is CSENRAQETQYF. CDR3 nucleotide sequence: TGCAGCGAGAACAGGGCCCAAGAGACCCAGTACTTC. The chain has TRBV29-1 and TRBJ2-5; a possible D gene is TRBD1 (6 bases). Germline assignment: CDR1 SQVTM and CDR2 ANQGSEA. There are 12 residues in the CDR3. V dropped 7 bases and J dropped 1 base, with 10 bases sitting between them.

The chain links TRBV5-1 to TRBJ2-2; the D gene is possibly TRBD2 (6 bases). V dropped 7 bases and J dropped 3 bases, with 13 bases sitting between them. The germline V gene encodes CDR1 SGHRS and CDR2 YFSETQ. This CDR3 is built from 14 residues. CDR3 amino acids: CASCRGGDTGELFF. The CDR3 nucleotides read TGCGCCAGCTGCCGGGGCGGGGACACCGGGGAGCTGTTTTTT.

The CDR3 DNA reads as TGTGCCATCAGTGAGTCGATGAGCCACTCCTACGAGCAGTACTTC. Its protein product is CAISESMSHSYEQYF. This rearrangement joins TRBV10-3 to TRBJ2-7; D uncertain. V dropped 0 bases and J dropped 0 bases, with 9 bases sitting between them. CDR1 ENHRY and CDR2 SYGVKD come from the germline V gene. The CDR3 is made up of 15 amino acids.

The rearrangement joins TRBV19 to TRBJ2-6; 9 bases map to TRBD1. This CDR3 has 19 residues. Germline V CDR1 and CDR2: LNHDA, SQIVND (reference sequence). V lost 3 bases to trimming and J lost 2 bases; unmatched junction nucleotides: 11. DNA for the CDR3: TGTGCCAGTAGTATGAGGTACGGGACAGGGACCCCTGGGGCCAACGTCCTGACTTTC. Translating it yields CASSMRYGTGTPGANVLTF.

The sample holds a few counts of this clone. The gene calls are TRBV18 and TRBJ2-2; D ambiguous. The CDR3 runs to 14 residues. Germline CDR1 and CDR2: KGHSH and LQKENI. The V and J ends lost 5 bases and 4 bases respectively, with 11 bases between them. CDR3 coding DNA: TGTGCCAGCTCAGAGAGGACGGGCACCGGGGAGCTGTTTTTT. Its protein is CASSERTGTGELFF.

With regard to this clone: Within the sample, other DNA sequences also encode this same CDR3. The V and J genes are TRBV18 and TRBJ1-5; 9 positions agree with TRBD1. The V gene's germline CDR1 is KGHSH and CDR2 LQKENI. The trim removed 3 bases at V and 5 bases at J, leaving 2 bases unmatched. This CDR3 has 14 residues. The CDR3 region has the DNA TGTGCCAGCTCACCCAGACAGGGGGATCAGCCCCAGCATTTT. This translates into CASSPRQGDQPQHF. Based on the CDR3 plus reference TRBV18 and TRBJ1-5, the full variable domain is NAGVMQNPRHLVRRRGQEARLRCSPMKGHSHVYWYRQLPEEGLKFMVYLQKENIIDESGMPKERFSAEFPKEGPSILRIQQVVRGDSAAYFCASSPRQGDQPQHFGDGTRLSIL.

V and J are TRBV19 and TRBJ2-5; 9 bases match TRBD1. The CDR3 length is 14 residues. Germline V CDR1 and CDR2: LNHDA, SQIVND (reference sequence). Unmatched junction bases numbered 7, after V lost 7 bases and J lost 4 bases. The DNA for the CDR3 is TGTGCCAGTACCCGGACAGGGGATCTAGAGACCCAGTACTTC. This encodes CASTRTGDLETQYF.

This clone appeared once. Other DNA variants within this sample encode the same CDR3. The V and J genes are TRBV2 and TRBJ2-6; no reliable D call. The germline V gene encodes CDR1 SNHLY and CDR2 FYNNEI. V was pared by 5 bases and J by 0 bases, with 8 bases between. The CDR3 length is 15 residues. The CDR3 loop is CASSKQSSGANVLTF. Here the CDR3 DNA reads TGTGCCAGCAGTAAACAGAGCTCTGGGGCCAACGTCCTGACTTTC.

The gene calls are TRBV11-3 and TRBJ2-7, with 8 bases identical to TRBD1. In germline, CDR1 is SGHNT, CDR2 YENEEA. V was clipped by 1 base and J by 6 bases; unmatched bases: 2. The CDR3 length is 13 residues. CDR3 sequence (DNA): TGTGCCAGCAGCTTAGGGACAGGGTTCGAGCAGTACTTC. Translated: CASSLGTGFEQYF.

In this sample, this clone turned up once. This rearrangement joins TRBV18 to TRBJ2-7; maybe TRBD2 (6 bases). CDR1 is KGHSH, CDR2 LQKENI, per germline. V lost 2 bases to trimming and J lost 0 bases, with 17 bases between them. CDR3 size: 17 residues. This CDR3 is CASSPYVLAIHSYEQYF. DNA of the CDR3: TGTGCCAGCTCACCATACGTTCTAGCGATCCACTCCTACGAGCAGTACTTC.

This clone was detected only once. V is TRBV5-1 and J is TRBJ2-3; possible D gene TRBD2, 5 bases. V was clipped by 2 bases and J by 0 bases, with 13 bases between them. The CDR3 length is 16 residues. The V gene's germline CDR1 is SGHRS and CDR2 YFSETQ. CDR3 region: CASSFATRTSTDTQYF. The CDR3 DNA follows: TGCGCCAGCAGCTTCGCCACTAGAACCAGCACAGATACGCAGTATTTT.

The chain has TRBV7-8 and TRBJ2-2, with 8 bases matching TRBD2. The CDR3 length is 15 residues. The germline V gene encodes CDR1 SGHVS and CDR2 FQNEAQ. The V segment lost 5 bases and the J segment 4 bases; nucleotides outside the gene matches: 6. The CDR3 bases are TGTGCCAGCAGCCCCGGGAGGGCCAGCACCGGGGAGCTGTTTTTT. This encodes CASSPGRASTGELFF.

This chain uses TRBV11-2 with TRBJ2-1; TRBD2 matches at 12 bases. Germline V gene sequence: CDR1 SGHAT, CDR2 FQNNGV. The J segment lost 8 bases and the V segment lost 5 bases, leaving 10 bases of the junction unmatched. This CDR3 is 16 amino acids long. CDR3 protein: CASSRTLAGGPHEQFF. In DNA form, the CDR3 reads TGTGCCAGCAGCCGAACCCTAGCGGGAGGGCCCCATGAGCAGTTCTTC.

The sample holds a few counts of this clone. The CDR3 is CASSPSGSRGYGYTF. Written as DNA, the CDR3 is TGTGCCAGCTCACCATCCGGGAGTAGAGGCTATGGCTACACCTTC. V gene TRBV18 combines with J gene TRBJ1-2; no clear D. Germline V gives CDR1 KGHSH, CDR2 LQKENI. Deletions cut 2 bases from V and 4 bases from J, with 14 bases between. The CDR3 sequence is 15 residues long.